Listed here are 16 T cell receptor beta chains from one sample, sequenced in a study of T cell changes during pregnancy in multiple sclerosis. Generated by immunoSEQ multiplex PCR, the TCRdb table keeps only in-frame clones and is missing some. The sample includes around 42,000 clones, more than 85% of them seen just once. The specimen was CD4+ T cells from peripheral blood mononuclear cells, collected in the second trimester of pregnancy. Receptors were obtained from a female donor in good health, enrolled as a control in a pregnancy study.

The chain recombines TRBV5-1 with TRBJ1-5, with 7 bases that match TRBD1. The germline gives CDR1 SGHRS, CDR2 YFSETQ. The CDR3 spans 15 residues. V lost 4 bases, J lost 4 bases, and 8 bases stayed unmatched. CDR3 residues: CASSPWDSRNQPQHF. As DNA, the CDR3 is TGCGCCAGCAGCCCTTGGGACAGTCGGAATCAGCCCCAGCATTTT.

The V call is TRBV7-9, the J call TRBJ1-5, with D unresolved. V was trimmed by 5 bases and J by 0 bases, leaving 8 bases between them. Germline V gene lookup returns CDR1 SEHNR and CDR2 FQNEAQ (reference sequence). This CDR3 contains 14 residues. CDR3 DNA sequence: TGTGCCAGCAGCCCTCCAGATAGCAATCAGCCCCAGCATTTT. Protein: CASSPPDSNQPQHF.

The chain recombines TRBV30 with TRBJ2-7, with D possibly TRBD2 on 5 matching bases. Looked up from germline, CDR1 is GTSNPN and CDR2 is SVGIG (reference sequence). There are 16 residues in the CDR3. V dropped 3 bases and J dropped 8 bases, with 26 bases sitting between them. CDR3 loop: CAWRPQAGPGGFKQYF. The CDR3 bases are TGTGCCTGGAGACCCCAGGCAGGCCCCGGAGGATTTAAGCAGTACTTC. The variable domain in full, completed from reference TRBV30 and TRBJ2-7, reads SQTIHQWPATLVQPVGSPLSLECTVEGTSNPNLYWYRQAAGRGLQLLFYSVGIGQISSEVPQNLSASRPQDRQFILSSKKLLLSDSGFYLCAWRPQAGPGGFKQYFGPGTRLTVT.

The chain uses TRBV15 and TRBJ1-4; 7 bases map to TRBD1. The V gene end was trimmed by 1 base and the J gene end by 4 bases; junction bases not matched to a gene: 3. Germline V gives CDR1 LNHNV, CDR2 YYDKDF (reference sequence). This CDR3 has 15 amino acids. CDR3 sequence (DNA): TGTGCCACCAGCAGAGGAAACAGGGGTAATGAAAAACTGTTTTTT. Protein sequence: CATSRGNRGNEKLFF. The full variable domain, completed using reference TRBV15 and TRBJ1-4, is DAMVIQNPRYQVTQFGKPVTLSCSQTLNHNVMYWYQQKSSQAPKLLFHYYDKDFNNEADTPDNFQSRRPNTSFCFLDIRSPGLGDTAMYLCATSRGNRGNEKLFFGSGTQLSVL.

The chain couples TRBV6-6 to TRBJ1-5, with 9 bases aligning to TRBD1. Germline V gene sequence: CDR1 MNHNY, CDR2 SVGAGI (reference sequence). The CDR3 is made up of 13 amino acids. This CDR3 is CFAGTGKNQPQHF. In DNA form, the CDR3 reads TGTTTCGCCGGGACAGGGAAAAATCAGCCCCAGCATTTT.

V and J are TRBV6-5 and TRBJ2-1; TRBD2 matches 7 bases. In germline, CDR1 is MNHEY, CDR2 SVGAGI. The junction had 5 bases not matched to a gene; V was cut back by 6 bases and J by 0 bases. CDR3 length equals 15 residues. CDR3 bases: TGTGCCAGCAGGGGTAGCGGGTTCTCCTACAATGAGCAGTTCTTC. The encoded protein is CASRGSGFSYNEQFF.

The chain carries TRBV19 and TRBJ2-7; 9 positions agree with TRBD2. Germline CDR1 and CDR2: LNHDA and SQIVND (reference sequence). J was trimmed by 1 base and V by 1 base; bases with no gene match: 8. The CDR3 length is 17 residues. The CDR3 loop is CASSIGLAGDFSYEQYF. CDR3 sequence (DNA): TGTGCCAGTAGTATAGGATTAGCGGGGGACTTTTCCTACGAGCAGTACTTC.

CDR3 coding DNA: TGTGCCAGCAGCCCGACGACATGGTACGGCACTGAAGCTTTCTTT. Encoded protein: CASSPTTWYGTEAFF. The chain is built from TRBV14 and TRBJ1-1, with D unclear. CDR1 and CDR2 from the germline V gene are SGHDN and FVKESK. This CDR3 has 15 residues. Trimming left V 4 bases short and J 4 bases short, with 16 bases between.

This clone was seen once. The chain employs TRBV13 and TRBJ1-6; D remains ambiguous. The length of the CDR3 is 16 residues. The germline V gene encodes CDR1 PRHDT and CDR2 FYEKMQ (reference sequence). Trimming stripped 5 bases from V and 6 bases from J, with 17 bases between. The CDR3 here is CASSPLLGPCNSPLHF. Written as DNA, the CDR3 is TGTGCCAGCAGCCCCCTCCTTGGCCCGTGTAATTCACCCCTCCACTTT.

This rearrangement joins TRBV19 to TRBJ2-3, with TRBD2 identical over 10 bases. The CDR3 has 16 amino acids. V lost 4 bases, J lost 4 bases, and 8 bases stayed unmatched. The germline V gene has CDR1 LNHDA and CDR2 SQIVND (reference sequence). The DNA of the CDR3 is TGTGCCAGTAGTACCATCAGCGGGGGGGCCGCAGATACGCAGTATTTT. This translates into CASSTISGGAADTQYF.

Written as DNA, the CDR3 is TGTGCCAGCAGTTATGCGGACAGCCCGGCCTACGAGCAGTACTTC. Translation: CASSYADSPAYEQYF. This chain connects TRBV6-5 to TRBJ2-7, with D tentatively TRBD1 (6 bases). The CDR3 covers 15 residues. The V gene lost 3 bases and the J gene lost 2 bases, with 14 bases spanning the gap. In germline, CDR1 is MNHEY, CDR2 SVGAGI.

This chain uses TRBV27 with TRBJ1-1; 10 bases map to TRBD1. The CDR3 is 16 amino acids. With 5 bases clipped from V and 6 bases from J, the junction kept 12 bases outside the gene matches. Germline lookup yields CDR1 MNHEY and CDR2 SMNVEV (reference sequence). CDR3 region: CASSTIRDRGTAEAFF. CDR3 sequence (DNA): TGTGCCAGCAGTACTATCCGGGACAGGGGTACCGCTGAAGCTTTCTTT.

This sequence joins TRBV30 and TRBJ1-2, with D possibly TRBD1 on 6 matching bases. Trimming removed 0 bases from V and 8 bases from J, with 13 bases in between. The CDR3 is 13 amino acids. Germline V gene data show CDR1 as GTSNPN and CDR2 as SVGIG (reference sequence). CDR3 amino acids: CAWSVQGALGYTF. The DNA for the CDR3 is TGTGCCTGGAGTGTACAGGGAGCCCTGGGCTACACCTTC.

V gene TRBV28 combines with J gene TRBJ2-4, with TRBD2 as a possible D gene (6 bases). Trimming took off 6 bases at V and 0 bases at J, with 21 bases between the two ends. CDR1 is MDHEN and CDR2 is SYDVKM in the germline V gene. The CDR3 has 18 residues. The CDR3 protein is CASRRMGDGGIAKNIQYF. The CDR3 DNA reads TGTGCCAGCAGACGTATGGGGGATGGGGGGATAGCCAAAAACATTCAGTACTTC.

This clone appeared a single time. The rearrangement uses TRBV7-8 and TRBJ2-7, with 11 nucleotides matching TRBD1. The V gene end was trimmed by 2 bases and the J gene end by 3 bases; junction bases not matched to a gene: 6. The germline gives CDR1 SGHVS, CDR2 FQNEAQ. The CDR3 is made up of 16 amino acids. DNA of the CDR3: TGTGCCAGCAGCTTATACGGGACAGGGGGAAACTACGAGCAGTACTTC. This encodes CASSLYGTGGNYEQYF.

This clone was observed a few times. This chain joins TRBV11-2 and TRBJ2-2; 7 nucleotides align to TRBD1. CDR3 length: 15 amino acids. V dropped 5 bases and J dropped 3; count of bases not matched to a gene: 6. Germline V gene sequence: CDR1 SGHAT, CDR2 FQNNGV. The CDR3, as DNA: TGTGCCAGCAGCCGGCTGACAGGGTACACCGGGGAGCTGTTTTTT. Translation gives CASSRLTGYTGELFF.